This T cell receptor (beta chain) was sequenced in a study of control samples from healthy donors and cancer patients. Worth noting for this clone: A junction end diverges from the germline sequence, so it may reflect a read error.

Assay used: immunoSEQ multiplex PCR; TCRdb lists only in-frame clones, some missing. The sample consists of about 150,000 clones, around 90% of them appearing once. Germline lookup yields CDR1 SSHAT and CDR2 FNYEAQ (reference sequence). This CDR3 contains 13 residues. The V gene is TRBV7-7, the J gene TRBJ1-1; D is ambiguous. This TCR was recovered from a man aged 18-30 years in good health. The specimen sequenced was blood. The CDR3 sequence is CASSFGKNTEAFF. CDR3 in DNA: TGTGCTAGCAGCTTTGGGAAAAACACTGAAGCTTTCTTT.